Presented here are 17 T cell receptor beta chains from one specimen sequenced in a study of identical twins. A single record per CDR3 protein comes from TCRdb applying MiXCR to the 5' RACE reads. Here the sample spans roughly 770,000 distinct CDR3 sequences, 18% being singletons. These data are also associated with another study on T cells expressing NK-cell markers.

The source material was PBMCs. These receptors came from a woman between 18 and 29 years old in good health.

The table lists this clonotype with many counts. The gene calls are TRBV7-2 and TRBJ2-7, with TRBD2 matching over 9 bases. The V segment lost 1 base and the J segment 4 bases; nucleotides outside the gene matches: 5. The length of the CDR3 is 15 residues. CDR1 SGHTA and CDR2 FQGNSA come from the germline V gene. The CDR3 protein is CASSLGAGGPYEQYF. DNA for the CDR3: TGTGCCAGCAGCTTAGGGGCGGGAGGGCCGTACGAGCAGTACTTC.

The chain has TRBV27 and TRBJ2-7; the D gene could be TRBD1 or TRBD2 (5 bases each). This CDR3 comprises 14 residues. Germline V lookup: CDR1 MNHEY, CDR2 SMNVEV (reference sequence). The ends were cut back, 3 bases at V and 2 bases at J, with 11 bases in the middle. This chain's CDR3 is CASSLGPITYEQYF. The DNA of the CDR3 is TGTGCCAGCAGTTTGGGACCGATTACCTACGAGCAGTACTTC.

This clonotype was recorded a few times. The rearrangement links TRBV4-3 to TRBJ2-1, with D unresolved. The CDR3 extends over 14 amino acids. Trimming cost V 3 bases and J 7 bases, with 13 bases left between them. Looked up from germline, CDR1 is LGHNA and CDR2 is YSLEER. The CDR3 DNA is TGCGCCAGCAGCCACGTAGTTTTGATGAATGAGCAGTTCTTC. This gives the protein CASSHVVLMNEQFF.

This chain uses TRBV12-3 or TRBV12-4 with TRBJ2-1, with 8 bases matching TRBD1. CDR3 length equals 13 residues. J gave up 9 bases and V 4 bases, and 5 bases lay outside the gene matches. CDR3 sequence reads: CASSSTGGGEQFF. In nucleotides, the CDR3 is TGTGCCAGCAGTTCAACAGGGGGAGGTGAGCAGTTCTTC.

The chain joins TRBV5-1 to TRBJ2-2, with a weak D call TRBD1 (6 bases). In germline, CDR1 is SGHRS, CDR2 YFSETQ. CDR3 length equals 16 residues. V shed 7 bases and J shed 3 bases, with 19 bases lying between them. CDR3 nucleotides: TGCGCCAGCCGGCCGTCGGGGACACCATACACCGGGGAGCTGTTTTTT. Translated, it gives CASRPSGTPYTGELFF.

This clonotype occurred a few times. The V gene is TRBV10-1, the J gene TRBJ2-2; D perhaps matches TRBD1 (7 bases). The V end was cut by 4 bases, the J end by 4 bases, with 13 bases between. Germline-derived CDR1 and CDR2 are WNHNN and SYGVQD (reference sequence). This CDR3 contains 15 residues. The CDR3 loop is CASSVSRGVTGELFF. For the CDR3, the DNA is TGCGCCAGCAGTGTTTCCAGGGGGGTCACCGGGGAGCTGTTTTTT.

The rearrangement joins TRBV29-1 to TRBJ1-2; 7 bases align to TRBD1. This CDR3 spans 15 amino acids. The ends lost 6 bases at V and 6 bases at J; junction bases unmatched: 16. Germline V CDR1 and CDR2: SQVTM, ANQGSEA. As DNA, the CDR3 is TGCAGCGTCCCGACAGGGAAGCTATATACTAATGGCTACACCTTC. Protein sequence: CSVPTGKLYTNGYTF.

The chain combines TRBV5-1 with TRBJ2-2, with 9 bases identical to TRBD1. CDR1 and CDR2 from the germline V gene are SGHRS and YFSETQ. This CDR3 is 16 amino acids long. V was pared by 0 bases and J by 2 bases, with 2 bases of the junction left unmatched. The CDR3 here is CASSLGDRDNTGELFF. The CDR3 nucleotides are TGCGCCAGCAGCTTGGGGGACAGGGACAACACCGGGGAGCTGTTTTTT.

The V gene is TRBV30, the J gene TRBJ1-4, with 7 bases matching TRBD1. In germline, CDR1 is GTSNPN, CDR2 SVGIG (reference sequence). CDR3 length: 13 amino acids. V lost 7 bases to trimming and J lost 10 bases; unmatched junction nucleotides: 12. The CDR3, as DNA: TGTGCCTCCATGATAAGGGGGCGAAGAAAACTGTTTTTT. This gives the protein CASMIRGRRKLFF. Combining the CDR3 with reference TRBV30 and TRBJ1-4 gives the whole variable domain SQTIHQWPATLVQPVGSPLSLECTVEGTSNPNLYWYRQAAGRGLQLLFYSVGIGQISSEVPQNLSASRPQDRQFILSSKKLLLSDSGFYLCASMIRGRRKLFFGSGTQLSVL.

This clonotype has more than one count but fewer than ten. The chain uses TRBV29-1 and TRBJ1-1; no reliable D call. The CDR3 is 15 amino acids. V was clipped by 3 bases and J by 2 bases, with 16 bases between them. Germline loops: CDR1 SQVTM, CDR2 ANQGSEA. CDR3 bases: TGCAGCGTTGAGGTATTTCGGGGTTTTAACACTGAAGCTTTCTTT. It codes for CSVEVFRGFNTEAFF.

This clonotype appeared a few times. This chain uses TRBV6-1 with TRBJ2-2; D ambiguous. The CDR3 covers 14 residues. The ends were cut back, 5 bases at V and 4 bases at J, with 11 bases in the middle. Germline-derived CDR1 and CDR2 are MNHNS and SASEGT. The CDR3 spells CASSRSLFTGELFF. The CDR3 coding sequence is TGTGCCAGCAGTAGGTCCTTATTCACCGGGGAGCTGTTTTTT.

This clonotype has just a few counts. CDR3 amino acids: CASSYGKGYEQYF. CDR3 sequence (DNA): TGTGCCAGCAGCTACGGAAAAGGTTACGAGCAGTACTTC. The V gene is TRBV7-2, the J gene TRBJ2-7; D call uncertain. CDR1 is SGHTA, CDR2 FQGNSA, per germline. The V and J ends lost 4 bases and 4 bases respectively, with 11 bases between them. The CDR3 loop spans 13 amino acids.

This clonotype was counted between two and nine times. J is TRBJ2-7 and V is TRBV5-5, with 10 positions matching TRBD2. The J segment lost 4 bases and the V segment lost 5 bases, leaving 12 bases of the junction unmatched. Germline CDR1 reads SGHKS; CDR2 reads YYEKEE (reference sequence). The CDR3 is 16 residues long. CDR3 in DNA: TGTGCCAGCAGTCGGACTAGCGGAGGGATCTTTTACGAGCAGTACTTC. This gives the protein CASSRTSGGIFYEQYF.

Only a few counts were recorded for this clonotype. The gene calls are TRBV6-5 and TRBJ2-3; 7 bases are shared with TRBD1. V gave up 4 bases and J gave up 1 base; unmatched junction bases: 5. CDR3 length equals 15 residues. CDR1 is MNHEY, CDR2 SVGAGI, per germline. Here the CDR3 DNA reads TGTGCCAGCAGTTCGACAGGGTTTGGCACAGATACGCAGTATTTT. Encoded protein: CASSSTGFGTDTQYF.

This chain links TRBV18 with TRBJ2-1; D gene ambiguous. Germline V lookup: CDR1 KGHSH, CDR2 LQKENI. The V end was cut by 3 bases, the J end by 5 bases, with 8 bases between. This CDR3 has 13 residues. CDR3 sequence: CASSPEENNEQFF. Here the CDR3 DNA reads TGTGCCAGCTCACCCGAGGAGAACAATGAGCAGTTCTTC.

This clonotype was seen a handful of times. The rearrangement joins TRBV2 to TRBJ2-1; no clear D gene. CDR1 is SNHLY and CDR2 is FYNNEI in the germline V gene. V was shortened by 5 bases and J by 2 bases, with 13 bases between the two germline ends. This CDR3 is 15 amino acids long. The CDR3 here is CASSSSLVAYNEQFF. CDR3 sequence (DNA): TGTGCCAGCAGTTCTTCATTAGTGGCCTACAATGAGCAGTTCTTC.

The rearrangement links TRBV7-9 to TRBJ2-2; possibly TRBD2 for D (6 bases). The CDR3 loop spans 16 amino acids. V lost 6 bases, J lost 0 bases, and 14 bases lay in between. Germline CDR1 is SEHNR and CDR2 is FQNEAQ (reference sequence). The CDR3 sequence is CASRRQGGPNTGELFF. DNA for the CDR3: TGTGCCAGCAGACGACAAGGAGGGCCGAACACCGGGGAGCTGTTTTTT. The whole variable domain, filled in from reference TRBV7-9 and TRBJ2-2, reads DTGVSQNPRHKITKRGQNVTFRCDPISEHNRLYWYRQTLGQGPEFLTYFQNEAQLEKSRLLSDRFSAERPKGSFSTLEIQRTEQGDSAMYLCASRRQGGPNTGELFFGEGSRLTVL.